These T cell receptor beta chains were read from a single sample in a study of neoadjuvant nivolumab and ipilimumab in lung cancer. TCRdb's table, derived via immunoSEQ multiplex PCR, lists solely in-frame clones and lacks some. Altogether 45,000 to 55,000 clones are present, around 89% being singletons, with the ten largest covering approximately 3.7%. The sample in question was blood, obtained before neoadjuvant nivolumab, alone or with ipilimumab. The source is an adult with non-small cell lung cancer. Some clones in this sample may be carry-over from other donors' samples. CDR3s include the opening cysteine and the closing phenylalanine or tryptophan. Each record gives: CDR3 DNA, CDR3 protein, clone size, V gene, D gene, J gene. The D gene is left open where the match is weak. Not all rows give a size; the values are once, few, many and, for expanded clones, a class.

CDR3nt: TGTGCCAGCAGTGAATTCGGAGACGACGGCTACACCTTC
CDR3aa: CASSEFGDDGYTF
abundance: few
v_gene: TRBV25-1
d_gene: .
j_gene: TRBJ1-2

CDR3nt: TGTGCCAGCAGTTCCGGGACCGCGAGCTCCTACGAGCAGTACTTC
CDR3aa: CASSSGTASSYEQYF
abundance: .
v_gene: TRBV28
d_gene: .
j_gene: TRBJ2-7

CDR3nt: TGTGCCAGCAGGTCGGGACTCACCTACGAGCAGTACTTC
CDR3aa: CASRSGLTYEQYF
abundance: once
v_gene: TRBV13
d_gene: .
j_gene: TRBJ2-7

CDR3nt: TGCGCCAGCAGCTTGGATCAATTGGGCTATGGCTACACCTTC
CDR3aa: CASSLDQLGYGYTF
abundance: .
v_gene: TRBV5-1
d_gene: .
j_gene: TRBJ1-2

CDR3nt: TGTGCCTGGAGGGCTAGGACAGGGATAATCCTAAACACTGAAGCTTTCTTT
CDR3aa: CAWRARTGIILNTEAFF
abundance: .
v_gene: TRBV30
d_gene: TRBD1
j_gene: TRBJ1-1

CDR3nt: TGTGCCAGCAGTGCCCGACAGGGCTACGAGCAGTACTTC
CDR3aa: CASSARQGYEQYF
abundance: once
v_gene: TRBV9
d_gene: TRBD1
j_gene: TRBJ2-7

CDR3nt: TGTGCCAGCAGCTTAACCGGGAGTCCCCACGAGCAGTACTTC
CDR3aa: CASSLTGSPHEQYF
abundance: .
v_gene: TRBV7-2
d_gene: .
j_gene: TRBJ2-7

CDR3nt: TGTGCGGTGGCGGGAAGTTGGTACGAGCAGTACTTC
CDR3aa: CAVAGSWYEQYF
abundance: few
v_gene: TRBV11-2
d_gene: .
j_gene: TRBJ2-7

CDR3nt: TGTGCCAGCGGGGGACGGCGCAATCGAGCTTTCTTT
CDR3aa: CASGGRRNRAFF
abundance: .
v_gene: TRBV6-5
d_gene: .
j_gene: TRBJ1-1

CDR3nt: TGCAGTGCTTCCCAAGAGACCCAGTACTTC
CDR3aa: CSASQETQYF
abundance: .
v_gene: TRBV20-1
d_gene: .
j_gene: TRBJ2-5

CDR3nt: TGTGCCAGCAGCGTAGGGCCAGATACGCAGTATTTT
CDR3aa: CASSVGPDTQYF
abundance: .
v_gene: TRBV9
d_gene: .
j_gene: TRBJ2-3

CDR3nt: TGCGCCAGCAGCTTGGGGGTCGTTAGCGGGAGGGCCGCAGATACGCAGTATTTT
CDR3aa: CASSLGVVSGRAADTQYF
abundance: .
v_gene: TRBV5-1
d_gene: TRBD2
j_gene: TRBJ2-3

CDR3nt: TGTGCCAGCAGTTTAATATTAGCGGGCCCCTACGAGCAGTACTTC
CDR3aa: CASSLILAGPYEQYF
abundance: .
v_gene: TRBV27
d_gene: TRBD2
j_gene: TRBJ2-7

CDR3nt: TGTGCCTGGAGTGTACGGGGCGGGGAGCTGTTTTTT
CDR3aa: CAWSVRGGELFF
abundance: .
v_gene: TRBV30
d_gene: .
j_gene: TRBJ2-2

CDR3nt: TGTGCCAGCAGCTCCGGGGGGGTCTACGAGCAGTACTTC
CDR3aa: CASSSGGVYEQYF
abundance: once
v_gene: TRBV5-4
d_gene: TRBD2
j_gene: TRBJ2-7

CDR3nt: TGTGCCAGCTCTCAAGACAGGGCGAACACTGAAGCTTTCTTT
CDR3aa: CASSQDRANTEAFF
abundance: .
v_gene: TRBV18
d_gene: TRBD1
j_gene: TRBJ1-1

CDR3nt: TGTGCCTGGAGTGAGGCAGGACGGGGCTATGGCTACACCTTC
CDR3aa: CAWSEAGRGYGYTF
abundance: .
v_gene: TRBV30
d_gene: .
j_gene: TRBJ1-2

CDR3nt: TGTGCCAGCAGCGCGAACCCGGGACAGGGCTGGGAGACCCAGTACTTC
CDR3aa: CASSANPGQGWETQYF
abundance: .
v_gene: TRBV7-9
d_gene: TRBD1
j_gene: TRBJ2-5

CDR3nt: TGTGCCAGCAGCTCAGCAAACCGGGCCCTGACCCGGGAGCTGTTTTTT
CDR3aa: CASSSANRALTRELFF
abundance: .
v_gene: TRBV11-2
d_gene: .
j_gene: TRBJ2-2

CDR3nt: TGCGCCAGCAGCTCATCAGGGGCCCCGAGCTCCTACGAGCAGTACTTC
CDR3aa: CASSSSGAPSSYEQYF
abundance: .
v_gene: TRBV5-1
d_gene: .
j_gene: TRBJ2-7

CDR3nt: TGTGCCAGCAGAGATGTCAGCCGAGGGGAGACCCAGTACTTC
CDR3aa: CASRDVSRGETQYF
abundance: .
v_gene: TRBV7-2
d_gene: .
j_gene: TRBJ2-5

CDR3nt: TGTGCCAGTAGCATCGGAGGGGGACGCGGCCCCCATGGCTACACCTTC
CDR3aa: CASSIGGGRGPHGYTF
abundance: .
v_gene: TRBV19
d_gene: .
j_gene: TRBJ1-2

CDR3nt: TGTGCCAGCAGACGACCCCGCTCCTACAATGAGCAGTTCTTC
CDR3aa: CASRRPRSYNEQFF
abundance: .
v_gene: TRBV7-9
d_gene: .
j_gene: TRBJ2-1

CDR3nt: TGTGCCAGCAGCCCCCGAGACAAAACCTACGAGCAGTACTTC
CDR3aa: CASSPRDKTYEQYF
abundance: .
v_gene: TRBV7-9
d_gene: .
j_gene: TRBJ2-7

CDR3nt: TGTGCCAGCAGTTACCGCGCCTACACAGATACGCAGTATTTT
CDR3aa: CASSYRAYTDTQYF
abundance: .
v_gene: TRBV27
d_gene: .
j_gene: TRBJ2-3

CDR3nt: TGTGCCAGCAGTTACCCTGGCAGGGGACGGTACGAGCAGTACTTC
CDR3aa: CASSYPGRGRYEQYF
abundance: .
v_gene: TRBV6-5
d_gene: .
j_gene: TRBJ2-7

CDR3nt: TGTGCCAGCAGATCCCGGACAGGGGGGCACGGCGAGCAGTACTTC
CDR3aa: CASRSRTGGHGEQYF
abundance: once
v_gene: TRBV27
d_gene: TRBD1
j_gene: TRBJ2-7

CDR3nt: TGTGCCAGCAAGGGGGGCTACACCTTC
CDR3aa: CASKGGYTF
abundance: .
v_gene: TRBV27
d_gene: .
j_gene: TRBJ1-2

CDR3nt: TGTGCCAGCAGACCAGGACTAGAGACAAGCGAGACCCAGTACTTC
CDR3aa: CASRPGLETSETQYF
abundance: .
v_gene: TRBV5-4
d_gene: TRBD2
j_gene: TRBJ2-5

CDR3nt: TGTGCCAGCAGCAGCCTAATATTCTCTGGAAACACCATATATTTT
CDR3aa: CASSSLIFSGNTIYF
abundance: .
v_gene: TRBV13
d_gene: .
j_gene: TRBJ1-3

CDR3nt: TGTGCCAGCAGCTTCTATTTCATGAACACCGGGGAGCTGTTTTTT
CDR3aa: CASSFYFMNTGELFF
abundance: .
v_gene: TRBV11-1
d_gene: .
j_gene: TRBJ2-2